Listed here are 22 T cell receptor beta chains from one sample, sequenced in a study of regulatory T cells in long-lasting Graves disease. Time point defined: newly diagnosed GD, antithyroid drugs for less than 3 months. From PBMCs, RNA was extracted and then used to make the TCR library. In building TCR beta libraries, iRepertoire HTBI primers were used together with Arm-PCR of CDR3 regions. In TCRdb, the multiplex PCR reads were re-called with MiXCR into one record per CDR3 protein. The profile shows more than 400,000 distinct CDR3 sequences, about 16% of them singletons. These same records also appear under a second study, on T cells in Graves' hyperthyroidism and ophthalmopathy.

The sequences come from peripheral blood mononuclear cells (PBMCs), collected at new diagnosis, from a patient treated with antithyroid drugs. The receptors were gathered from a woman in her thirties with Graves disease.

The V and J genes are TRBV28 and TRBJ1-2, with TRBD1 matching over 9 bases. The CDR3 loop spans 16 amino acids. The J segment lost 4 bases and the V segment lost 1 base, leaving 7 bases of the junction unmatched. Germline assignment: CDR1 MDHEN and CDR2 SYDVKM. CDR3 amino acids: CASSLSDRGLSYGYTF. Written as DNA, the CDR3 is TGTGCCAGCAGTTTATCGGACAGGGGTTTATCCTATGGCTACACCTTC.

This clonotype came up many times. Here the CDR3 reads CSVGGQGKDTQYF. DNA of the CDR3: TGCAGCGTTGGAGGACAGGGAAAAGATACGCAGTATTTT. The chain couples TRBV29-1 to TRBJ2-3; TRBD1 matches 8 bases. After removal of 4 bases from V and 5 bases from J, the junction contained 5 bases not matched to a gene. The length of the CDR3 is 13 residues. Germline CDR1 is SQVTM and CDR2 is ANQGSEA.

The chain joins TRBV9 to TRBJ1-1; possible D gene TRBD1, 6 bases. V shed 3 bases and J shed 4 bases, with 10 bases lying between them. The CDR3 loop spans 13 amino acids. Germline loops: CDR1 SGDLS, CDR2 YYNGEE. CDR3 coding DNA: TGTGCCAGCAGCGGAGTGACAGGCACTGAAGCTTTCTTT. Its protein is CASSGVTGTEAFF.

This clonotype was picked up many times. V usage is TRBV24-1 and J usage is TRBJ2-7; 8 bases are a match to TRBD2. Germline CDR1 is KGHDR and CDR2 is SFDVKD. The J segment lost 5 bases and the V segment lost 3 bases, leaving 8 bases of the junction unmatched. The CDR3 length is 15 residues. CDR3 residues: CATSDTLAGVNEQYF. As DNA, the CDR3 is TGTGCCACCAGTGATACCCTAGCGGGTGTGAACGAGCAGTACTTC.

This clonotype was seen only a few times. This chain links TRBV7-9 with TRBJ2-1, with D uncertain. With 1 base removed from V and 4 bases from J, the gap between germline ends came to 11 bases. The CDR3 loop spans 15 amino acids. Germline assignment: CDR1 SEHNR and CDR2 FQNEAQ (reference sequence). Here the CDR3 reads CASSLEARRYNEQFF. CDR3 nucleotides: TGTGCCAGCAGCTTAGAAGCGAGACGATACAATGAGCAGTTCTTC.

This clonotype occurred many times. The rearrangement joins TRBV7-8 to TRBJ1-4; the D gene is possibly TRBD1 (5 bases). Trimming stripped 2 bases from V and 8 bases from J, with 12 bases between. The germline gives CDR1 SGHVS, CDR2 FQNEAQ. This CDR3 comprises 14 residues. This CDR3 is CASSLYGGREKLFF. The CDR3, as DNA: TGTGCCAGCAGCTTATATGGGGGAAGGGAAAAACTGTTTTTT. Complete variable domain (other parts from reference TRBV7-8 and TRBJ1-4): GAGVSQSPRYKVAKRGQDVALRCDPISGHVSLFWYQQALGQGPEFLTYFQNEAQLDKSGLPSDRFFAERPEGSVSTLKIQRTQQEDSAVYLCASSLYGGREKLFFGSGTQLSVL.

This clonotype was found many times. The chain combines TRBV10-3 with TRBJ2-1; 10 bases agree with TRBD1. Germline trimming cut 2 bases from V and 4 bases from J; bases unmatched to any gene: 14. Germline-derived CDR1 and CDR2 are ENHRY and SYGVKD. The CDR3 has 19 residues. The CDR3 sequence is CAISEPTNRDRGQYNEQFF. CDR3 nucleotide sequence: TGTGCCATCAGTGAGCCCACCAACCGAGACAGGGGGCAGTACAATGAGCAGTTCTTC.

In its sample, this clonotype was seen many times. This chain joins TRBV6-1 and TRBJ1-5, with 10 bases matching TRBD1. Germline trimming cut 5 bases from V and 4 bases from J; bases unmatched to any gene: 11. CDR3 length: 17 amino acids. The V gene's germline CDR1 is MNHNS and CDR2 SASEGT. CDR3 protein: CASSPRDRGLGNQPQHF. The CDR3 nucleotides read TGTGCCAGCAGTCCGAGAGACAGGGGGCTTGGGAATCAGCCCCAGCATTTT.

The table lists this clonotype with a count of one. The chain recombines TRBV7-2 with TRBJ2-2, with D perhaps matching TRBD2 (6 bases). This CDR3 has 19 amino acids. The germline V gene has CDR1 SGHTA and CDR2 FQGNSA. With 5 bases removed from V and 6 bases from J, the gap between germline ends came to 28 bases. CDR3 region: CASSQDRSSAATGAGELFF. In nucleotides, the CDR3 is TGTGCCAGCAGCCAAGATCGCTCTAGCGCTGCGACCGGCGCCGGGGAGCTGTTTTTT.

Notes on this clonotype: This clone may be a read error of a much larger clone one base away. The chain employs TRBV18 and TRBJ2-7; D gene uncertain. The CDR3 length is 14 residues. The germline V gene encodes CDR1 KGHSH and CDR2 LQKENI. V dropped 8 bases and J dropped 2 bases, with 16 bases sitting between them. The CDR3: CASSQASGTYEQYF. The CDR3 DNA is TGTGCCAGCAGCCAAGCGTCTGGAACCTACGAGCAGTACTTC. The variable domain in full, completed from reference TRBV18 and TRBJ2-7, reads NAGVMQNPRHLVRRRGQEARLRCSPMKGHSHVYWYRQLPEEGLKFMVYLQKENIIDESGMPKERFSAEFPKEGPSILRIQQVVRGDSAAYFCASSQASGTYEQYFGPGTRLTVT.

Ten or more counts support this clonotype. The CDR3 nucleotides read TGTGCCAGCAGAGACCTTTTGGGACTAGCGGGAGGTGTCCCCTACGAGCAGTACTTC. Its translation is CASRDLLGLAGGVPYEQYF. The V call is TRBV6-1, the J call TRBJ2-7; 15 bases align to TRBD2. J lost 2 bases, V lost 6 bases, and 14 bases had no gene match. The CDR3 is made up of 19 amino acids. The germline gives CDR1 MNHNS, CDR2 SASEGT.

The sample holds many counts of this clonotype. The V call is TRBV4-1, the J call TRBJ2-1; TRBD2 aligns across 10 bases. The CDR3 has 15 amino acids. Unmatched junction bases numbered 5, after V lost 3 bases and J lost 6 bases. Germline V CDR1 and CDR2: MGHRA, YSYEKL. This CDR3 reads CASSHVAGGSNEQFF. CDR3 sequence (DNA): TGCGCCAGCAGCCACGTAGCGGGAGGCTCCAATGAGCAGTTCTTC.

About this clonotype: A much more abundant neighbour one base away suggests this may be a read error. The gene calls are TRBV3-1 and TRBJ2-7; no firm D call. The CDR3 sequence is 12 residues long. Germline CDR1 LGHDT, CDR2 YNNKEL (reference sequence). CDR3 sequence: CASSYTAYERYF. The CDR3, as DNA: TGTGCCAGCAGCTACACAGCCTACGAGCGGTACTTC.

As regards this clonotype: Given a much more abundant clone one base away, this may be a read error. Likely a read error: the CDR3 ends without its conserved phenylalanine or tryptophan. The genes are TRBV18 and TRBJ2-1; 7 bases line up with TRBD1. This CDR3 comprises 14 residues. V dropped 3 bases and J dropped 8; count of bases not matched to a gene: 7. Germline-derived CDR1 and CDR2 are KGHSH and LQKENI. Here the CDR3 DNA reads TGTGCCAGCTCACCCGAGACCCAGGGGGATGAGCAGTTCTCC. Translated: CASSPETQGDEQFS.

The chain couples TRBV5-6 to TRBJ2-3, with D uncertain. The CDR3 consists of 14 residues. Germline values: CDR1 SGHDT, CDR2 YYEEEE. V was trimmed by 4 bases and J by 1 base, leaving 10 bases between them. This chain's CDR3 is CASSLTPRTDTQYF. The CDR3 nucleotides are TGTGCCAGCAGCCTGACGCCGCGCACAGATACGCAGTATTTT.

In regard to this clonotype: A read error is possible here, since a much larger clone lies one base away. This chain joins TRBV20-1 and TRBJ2-5, with 11 bases that match TRBD1. This CDR3 has 14 amino acids. Germline CDR1 is DFQATT and CDR2 is SNEGSKA (reference sequence). J lost 4 bases, V lost 6 bases, and 7 bases had no gene match. CDR3 sequence reads: CSAIRTGGGETQYF. CDR3 nucleotides: TGCAGTGCAATAAGGACAGGGGGCGGAGAGACCCAGTACTTC.

This clonotype was observed many times. The chain recombines TRBV11-1 with TRBJ1-1; 8 bases map to TRBD1. V was pared by 0 bases and J by 5 bases, with 5 bases of the junction left unmatched. The germline CDR1 and CDR2 sequences are SGHAT and FQDESV (reference sequence). The CDR3 consists of 15 residues. As DNA, the CDR3 is TGTGCCAGCAGCTTAGCGACAGGGGAGGGTACTGAAGCTTTCTTT. Translated: CASSLATGEGTEAFF.

This clonotype was seen at least ten times. The gene calls are TRBV6-1 and TRBJ1-5, with D unresolved. V was cut by 6 bases and J by 3 bases, with 12 bases left in between. Germline assignment: CDR1 MNHNS and CDR2 SASEGT. The CDR3 is 14 residues long. This chain's CDR3 is CASRELKPNQPQHF. CDR3 DNA sequence: TGTGCCAGCAGGGAGTTAAAGCCCAATCAGCCCCAGCATTTT.

This clonotype has at least ten counts. The rearrangement joins TRBV13 to TRBJ2-1; D might be TRBD2 (5 bases). V lost 3 bases to trimming and J lost 9 bases, with 15 bases between them. The CDR3 has 14 residues. CDR1 PRHDT and CDR2 FYEKMQ come from the germline V gene (reference sequence). Written as DNA, the CDR3 is TGTGCCAGCAGCTTCGGAACGTCTGGAGGTGAGCAGTTCTTC. It yields the protein CASSFGTSGGEQFF.

This clonotype appeared many times. This rearrangement joins TRBV30 to TRBJ1-4; D remains unclear. This CDR3 is 16 amino acids long. In germline, CDR1 is GTSNPN, CDR2 SVGIG (reference sequence). The V end lost 2 bases, the J end lost 4 bases, and 17 bases lay between the germline ends. CDR3 in DNA: TGTGCCTGGAGTTCGCCCCGGGTGGGCCTTAATGAAAAACTGTTTTTT. It translates to CAWSSPRVGLNEKLFF.

The table lists this clonotype with many counts. The chain links TRBV2 to TRBJ2-1; 8 bases align to TRBD2. The CDR3 is 15 residues long. The germline V gene encodes CDR1 SNHLY and CDR2 FYNNEI. Trimming at V came to 6 bases and at J to 9 bases, leaving 13 bases not matched to a gene. CDR3 in amino acids: CASRQLGLGGSEQFF. The DNA for the CDR3 is TGTGCCAGCAGGCAGTTGGGACTAGGCGGCTCTGAGCAGTTCTTC.

V and J are TRBV5-4 and TRBJ2-7, with 10 bases that match TRBD2. The V gene's germline CDR1 is SGHNT and CDR2 YYREEE (reference sequence). J lost 6 bases, V lost 4 bases, and 10 bases had no gene match. The CDR3 covers 15 residues. As DNA, the CDR3 is TGTGCCAGCAGCGAACTAGCGGGATTGGAAGCCGAGCAGTACTTC. Translation gives CASSELAGLEAEQYF.